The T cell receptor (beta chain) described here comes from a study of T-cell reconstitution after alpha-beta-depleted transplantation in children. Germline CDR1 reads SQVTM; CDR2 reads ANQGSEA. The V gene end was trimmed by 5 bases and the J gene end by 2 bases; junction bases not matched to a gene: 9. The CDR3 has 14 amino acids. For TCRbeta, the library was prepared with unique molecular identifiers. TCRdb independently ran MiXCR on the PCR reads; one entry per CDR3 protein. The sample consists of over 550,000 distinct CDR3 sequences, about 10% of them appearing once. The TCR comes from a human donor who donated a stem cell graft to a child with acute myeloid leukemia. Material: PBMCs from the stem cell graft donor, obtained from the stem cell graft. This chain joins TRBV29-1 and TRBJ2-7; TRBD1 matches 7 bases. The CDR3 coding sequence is TGCAGCGTTTTTGCGGCAGGGGGTACCTACGAGCAGTACTTC. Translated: CSVFAAGGTYEQYF.